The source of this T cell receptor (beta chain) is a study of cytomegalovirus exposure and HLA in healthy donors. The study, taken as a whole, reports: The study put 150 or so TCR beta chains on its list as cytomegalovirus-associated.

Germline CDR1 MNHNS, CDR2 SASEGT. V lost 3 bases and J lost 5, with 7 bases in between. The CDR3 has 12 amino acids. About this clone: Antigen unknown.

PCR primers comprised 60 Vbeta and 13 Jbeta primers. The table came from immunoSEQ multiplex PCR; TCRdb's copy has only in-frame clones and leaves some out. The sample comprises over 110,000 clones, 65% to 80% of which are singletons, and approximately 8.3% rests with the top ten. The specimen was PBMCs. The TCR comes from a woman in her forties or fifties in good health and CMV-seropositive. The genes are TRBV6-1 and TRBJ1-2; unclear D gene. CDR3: CASSDETYGYTF. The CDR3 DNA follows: TGTGCCAGCAGTGATGAGACTTATGGCTACACCTTC.